This paragraph covers one TCR beta chain sequence. Its antigen remains unknown. This sample is drawn from a study of post-analysis software for immune sequencing data. Trimming pared 5 bases from V and 1 base from J, leaving 12 bases between. The CDR3 length is 14 residues. The germline CDR1 and CDR2 sequences are MGHRA and YSYEKL. Unique molecular identifiers were built into the TCR beta cDNA libraries. TCRdb re-derived calls from the PCR reads in MiXCR, one entry per CDR3 protein. The data hold about 680,000 distinct CDR3 sequences, with around 60% observed a single time. Findings of the study overall: Under the F measure, samples that were prepared in one batch clustered strongly together. Those with multiple sclerosis, the patient group, showed significantly lower normalized Chao1 diversity than controls. Higher frequency in patients than in controls was seen for about five TRBV segments, with TRBV5-6, TRBV5-1 and TRBV20-1 among them.

V usage is TRBV4-1 and J usage is TRBJ2-7; D gene uncertain. The source of this sequence is a girl aged 2-10 years with multiple sclerosis. Sequencing was carried out using blood. The chain's CDR3 is CASSRIPDSYEQYF. The CDR3, as DNA: TGCGCCAGCAGCAGAATACCGGATTCCTACGAGCAGTACTTC.